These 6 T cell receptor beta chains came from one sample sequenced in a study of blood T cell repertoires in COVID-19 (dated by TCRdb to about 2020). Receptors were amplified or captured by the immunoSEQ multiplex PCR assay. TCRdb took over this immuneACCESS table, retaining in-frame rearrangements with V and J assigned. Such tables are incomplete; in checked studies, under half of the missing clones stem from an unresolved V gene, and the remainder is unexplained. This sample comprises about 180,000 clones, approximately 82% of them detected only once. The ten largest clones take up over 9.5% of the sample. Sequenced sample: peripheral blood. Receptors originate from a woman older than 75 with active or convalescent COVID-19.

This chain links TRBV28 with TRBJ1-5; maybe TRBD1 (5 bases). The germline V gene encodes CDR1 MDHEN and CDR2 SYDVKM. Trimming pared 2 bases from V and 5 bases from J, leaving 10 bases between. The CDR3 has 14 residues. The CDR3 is CASSLLQGDQPQHF. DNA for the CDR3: TGTGCCAGCAGTTTACTGCAGGGCGATCAGCCCCAGCATTTT.

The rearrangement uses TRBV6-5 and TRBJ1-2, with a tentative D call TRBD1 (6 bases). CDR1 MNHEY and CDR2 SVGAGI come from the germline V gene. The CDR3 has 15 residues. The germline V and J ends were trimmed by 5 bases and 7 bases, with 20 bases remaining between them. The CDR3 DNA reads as TGTGCCAGCAGTACTAATCAGGGAGGGGGAGGTGGCTACACCTTC. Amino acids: CASSTNQGGGGGYTF.

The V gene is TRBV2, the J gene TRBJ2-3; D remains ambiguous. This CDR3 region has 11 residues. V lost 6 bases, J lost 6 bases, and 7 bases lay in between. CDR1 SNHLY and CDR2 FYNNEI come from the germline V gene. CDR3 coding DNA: TGTGCCAGCAGGGAGACCGATACGCAGTATTTT. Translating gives CASRETDTQYF.

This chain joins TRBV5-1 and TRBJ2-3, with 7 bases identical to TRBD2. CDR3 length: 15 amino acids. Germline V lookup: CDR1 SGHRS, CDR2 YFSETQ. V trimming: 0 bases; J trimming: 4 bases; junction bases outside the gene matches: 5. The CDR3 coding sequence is TGCGCCAGCAGCTTGGGCGGGAGTACGCCAGATACGCAGTATTTT. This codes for CASSLGGSTPDTQYF. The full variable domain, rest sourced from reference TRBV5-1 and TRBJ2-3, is KAGVTQTPRYLIKTRGQQVTLSCSPISGHRSVSWYQQTPGQGLQFLFEYFSETQRNKGNFPGRFSGRQFSNSRSEMNVSTLELGDSALYLCASSLGGSTPDTQYFGPGTRLTVL.

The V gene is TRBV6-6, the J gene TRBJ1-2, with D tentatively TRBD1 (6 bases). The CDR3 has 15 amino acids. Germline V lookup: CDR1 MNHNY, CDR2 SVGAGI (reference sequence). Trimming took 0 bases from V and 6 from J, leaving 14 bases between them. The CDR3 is CASSYSVVDSNGYTF. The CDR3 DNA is TGTGCCAGCAGTTACTCCGTGGTGGACAGCAATGGCTACACCTTC.

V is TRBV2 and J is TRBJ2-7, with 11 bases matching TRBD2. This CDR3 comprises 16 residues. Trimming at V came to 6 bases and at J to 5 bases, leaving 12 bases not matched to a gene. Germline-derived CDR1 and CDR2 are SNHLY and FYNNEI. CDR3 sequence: CASSPGVAGGPDEQYF. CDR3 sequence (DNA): TGTGCCAGCAGCCCCGGAGTAGCGGGAGGGCCCGACGAGCAGTACTTC.